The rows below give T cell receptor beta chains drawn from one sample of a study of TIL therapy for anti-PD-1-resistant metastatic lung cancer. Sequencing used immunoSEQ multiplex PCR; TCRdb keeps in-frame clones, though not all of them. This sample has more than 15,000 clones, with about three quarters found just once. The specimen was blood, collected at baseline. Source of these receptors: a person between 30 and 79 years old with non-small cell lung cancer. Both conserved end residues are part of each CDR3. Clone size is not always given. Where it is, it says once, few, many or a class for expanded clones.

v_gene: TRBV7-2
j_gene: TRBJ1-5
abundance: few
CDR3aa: CASSSQGSANQPQHF

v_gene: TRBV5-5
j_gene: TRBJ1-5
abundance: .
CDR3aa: CASSAGLENQPQHF

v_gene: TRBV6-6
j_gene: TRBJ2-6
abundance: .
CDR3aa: CASRGASGANVLTF

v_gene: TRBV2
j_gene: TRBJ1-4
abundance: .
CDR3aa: CASRGGVLLFF

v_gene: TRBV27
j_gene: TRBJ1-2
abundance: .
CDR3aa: CASSLWGGRNYGYTF

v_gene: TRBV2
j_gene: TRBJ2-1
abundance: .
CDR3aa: CASSVAGGEINEQFF

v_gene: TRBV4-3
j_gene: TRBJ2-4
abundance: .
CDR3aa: CASSQERGAGSLAKNIQYF

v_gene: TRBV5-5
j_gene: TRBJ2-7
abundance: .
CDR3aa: CASSFSTTVYEQYF

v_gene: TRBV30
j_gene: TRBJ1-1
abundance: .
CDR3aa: CAWSGGGGRNTEAFF

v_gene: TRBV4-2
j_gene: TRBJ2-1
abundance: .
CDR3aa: CASSRGDLNEQFF

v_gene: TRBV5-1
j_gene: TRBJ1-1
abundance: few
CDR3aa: CASSSLTGGNTEAFF

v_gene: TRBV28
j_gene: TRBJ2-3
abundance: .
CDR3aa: CASSPRDTQYF

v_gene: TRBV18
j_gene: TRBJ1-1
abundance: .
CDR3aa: CASSPGGQGDTEAFF

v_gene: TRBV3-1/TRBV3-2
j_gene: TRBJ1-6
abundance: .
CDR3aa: CASSQARGNRAGSLHF

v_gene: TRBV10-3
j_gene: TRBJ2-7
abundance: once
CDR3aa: CAISRAGGDEQYF

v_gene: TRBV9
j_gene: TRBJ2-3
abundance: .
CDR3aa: CASSVDSQVFPDTQYF

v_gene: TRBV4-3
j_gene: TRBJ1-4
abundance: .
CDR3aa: CASSQDMREKLFF

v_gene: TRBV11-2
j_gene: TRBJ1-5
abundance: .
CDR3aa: CASSLDRGGNQPQHF

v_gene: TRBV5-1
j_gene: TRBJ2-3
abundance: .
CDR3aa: CASSVDPHTDTQYF

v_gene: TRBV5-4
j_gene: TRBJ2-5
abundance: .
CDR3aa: CASSYQGAQETQYF

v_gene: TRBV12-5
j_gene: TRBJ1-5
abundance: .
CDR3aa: CASGLGMDQPQHF

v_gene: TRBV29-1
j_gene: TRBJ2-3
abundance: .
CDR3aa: CSVATQAPDTQYF

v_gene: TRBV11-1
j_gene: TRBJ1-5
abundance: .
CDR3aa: CASSLGDRPDQPQHF

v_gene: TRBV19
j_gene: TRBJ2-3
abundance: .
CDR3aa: CASSIRERSTDTQYF

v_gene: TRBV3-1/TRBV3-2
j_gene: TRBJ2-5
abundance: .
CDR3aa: CASSRQTSGWETQYF

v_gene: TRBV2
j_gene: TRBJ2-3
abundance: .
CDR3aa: CASSLAGGADTQYF

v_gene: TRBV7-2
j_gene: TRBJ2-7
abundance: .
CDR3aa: CASSLGVGAYEQYF

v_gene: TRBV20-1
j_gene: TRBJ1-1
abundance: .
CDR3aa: CSASRQKRNTEAFF

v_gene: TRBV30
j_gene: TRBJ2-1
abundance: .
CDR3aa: CAWSVRTGGEQFF

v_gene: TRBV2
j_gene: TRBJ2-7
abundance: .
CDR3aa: CASSDVVLRGEQYF

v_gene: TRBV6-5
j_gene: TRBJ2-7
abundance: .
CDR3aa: CASSRSSYEQYF

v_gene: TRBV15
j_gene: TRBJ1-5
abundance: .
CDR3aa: CATSGNRGQPQHF

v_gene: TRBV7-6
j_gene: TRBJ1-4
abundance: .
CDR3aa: CASSLPSGKNEKLFF

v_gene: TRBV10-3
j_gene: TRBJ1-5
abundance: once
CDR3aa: CAISADRARSNQPQHF

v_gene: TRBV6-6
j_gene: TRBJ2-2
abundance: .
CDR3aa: CASSETSANTGELFF

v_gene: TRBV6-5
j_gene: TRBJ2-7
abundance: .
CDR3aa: CASSYEGTSSYEQYF

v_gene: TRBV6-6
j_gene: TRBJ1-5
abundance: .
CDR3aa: CASSYDPTGPGENF

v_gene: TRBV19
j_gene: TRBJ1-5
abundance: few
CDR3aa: CAVKDRDDQPQHF

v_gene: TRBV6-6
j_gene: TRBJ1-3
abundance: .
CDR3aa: CASSPLSSSGNTIYF

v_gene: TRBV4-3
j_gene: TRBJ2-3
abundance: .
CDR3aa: CASSRDSFGDTQYF

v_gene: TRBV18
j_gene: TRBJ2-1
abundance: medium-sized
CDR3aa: CASSPVLGTDNEQFF

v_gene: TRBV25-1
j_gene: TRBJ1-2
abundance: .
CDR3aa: CASSEWSGVGYTF

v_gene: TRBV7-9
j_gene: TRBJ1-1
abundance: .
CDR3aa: CASSPPPMNTEAFF

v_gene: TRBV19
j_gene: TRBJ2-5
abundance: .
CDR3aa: CASKKALMTETQYF

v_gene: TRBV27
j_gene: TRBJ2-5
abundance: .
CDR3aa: CASSSQETQYF

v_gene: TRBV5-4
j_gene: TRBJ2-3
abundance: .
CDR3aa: CASSSMGTSGGAYDTQYF

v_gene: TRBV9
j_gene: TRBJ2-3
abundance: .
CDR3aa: CASSVGSPTDTQYF

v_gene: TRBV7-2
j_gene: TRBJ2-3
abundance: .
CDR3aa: CASSGLAGYGTDTQYF

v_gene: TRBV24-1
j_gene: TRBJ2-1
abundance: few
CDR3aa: CATGASGSINNEQFF

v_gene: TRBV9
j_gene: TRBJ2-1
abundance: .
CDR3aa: CASSVKGGGANEQFF

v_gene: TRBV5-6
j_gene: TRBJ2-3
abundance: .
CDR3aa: CASRLSVTDTQYF

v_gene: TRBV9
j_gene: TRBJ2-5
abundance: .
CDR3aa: CASSVTGGLETQYF

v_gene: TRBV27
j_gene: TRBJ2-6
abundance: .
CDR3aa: CASSWNRFTSGANVLTF

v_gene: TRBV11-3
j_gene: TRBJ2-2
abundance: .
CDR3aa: CASSFATGFGRTGELFF